The entry below gives a single T cell receptor beta chain sequence along with its context. Antigen: not known. The data originate from a study of lymphopenia after photon versus proton radiotherapy. The V gene's germline CDR1 is MNHNY and CDR2 SVGAGI (reference sequence). Trimming cost V 5 bases and J 1 base, with 8 bases left between them. The CDR3 covers 13 residues. Study outcomes and limitations: Proton therapy kept repertoires fairly stable, unlike photons, which gained effector/memory cells.

Assay: immunoSEQ multiplex PCR; the TCRdb copy retains only in-frame clones and omits some. The sample has over 50,000 clones, 70% to 90% seen once. Sequencing was performed on peripheral blood, taken from a patient treated with photon-based radiotherapy. V usage is TRBV6-6 and J usage is TRBJ1-1; possible D gene TRBD1, 5 bases. The receptor's source is a man aged 35-49 years with gastric cancer. The DNA of the CDR3 is TGTGCCAGCAGTCCCACAGGGAACACTGAAGCTTTCTTT. It encodes CASSPTGNTEAFF.